These T cell receptor beta chains were read from a single sample in a study of beta chain features in type 1 diabetes. Method: immunoSEQ multiplex PCR; TCRdb's copy keeps in-frame clones and lacks some. In the table there are 350,000 to 450,000 clones, roughly 16% of which are singletons. The specimen sequenced was naive CD4+ T cells from blood. The source of these receptors is a woman aged 18-29 years in good health. CDR3s include the opening cysteine and the closing phenylalanine or tryptophan. A D gene is named only where the DNA matches it firmly. Not all rows give a size; the values are once, few, many and, for expanded clones, a class.

J gene: TRBJ2-5
D gene: TRBD1
clone size: NA
V gene: TRBV14
CDR3 DNA: TGTGCCAGCAGCCCACGGACAGGGGGGGAGACCCAGTACTTC
CDR3 protein: CASSPRTGGETQYF

J gene: TRBJ2-1
D gene: TRBD1
clone size: NA
V gene: TRBV27
CDR3 DNA: TGTGCCAGCAGCCGTGTTGGGACAGCCTACAATGAGCAGTTCTTC
CDR3 protein: CASSRVGTAYNEQFF

J gene: TRBJ2-7
D gene: NA
clone size: few
V gene: TRBV6-6
CDR3 DNA: TGTGCCAGCCATCTGAGGGAGCAGTACTTC
CDR3 protein: CASHLREQYF

J gene: TRBJ2-5
D gene: NA
clone size: few
V gene: TRBV27
CDR3 DNA: TGTGCCAGCAGTCCGGCCGGGGGGACCCAGTACTTC
CDR3 protein: CASSPAGGTQYF

J gene: TRBJ2-3
D gene: NA
clone size: few
V gene: TRBV6-5
CDR3 DNA: TGTGCCAGCAGTTACCCTGGTAAAACTAGCACAGATACGCAGTATTTT
CDR3 protein: CASSYPGKTSTDTQYF

J gene: TRBJ2-1
D gene: NA
clone size: few
V gene: TRBV2
CDR3 DNA: TGTGCCAGCAGTGAGAGGAGATATGAGCAGTTCTTC
CDR3 protein: CASSERRYEQFF

J gene: TRBJ2-1
D gene: TRBD2
clone size: NA
V gene: TRBV7-3
CDR3 DNA: TGTGCCAGCAGCCCCTTGGGTGGCGGGAGGGTCGATGAGCAGTTCTTC
CDR3 protein: CASSPLGGGRVDEQFF

J gene: TRBJ2-2
D gene: NA
clone size: NA
V gene: TRBV19
CDR3 DNA: TGTGCCAGTAGTAGGAGAAACACCGGGGAGCTGTTTTTT
CDR3 protein: CASSRRNTGELFF

J gene: TRBJ2-7
D gene: TRBD2
clone size: NA
V gene: TRBV5-1
CDR3 DNA: TGCGCCAGCAGCGGGACTAGCGGAGTTCCCTACGAGCAGTACTTC
CDR3 protein: CASSGTSGVPYEQYF

J gene: TRBJ2-7
D gene: TRBD2
clone size: few
V gene: TRBV2
CDR3 DNA: TGTGCCAGCAGCCGGACTAGCGGGAACTCCTACGAGCAGTACTTC
CDR3 protein: CASSRTSGNSYEQYF

J gene: TRBJ2-7
D gene: TRBD2
clone size: few
V gene: TRBV28
CDR3 DNA: TGTGCCAGCAGTTTGACTAGCGGGAGCTACGAGCAGTACTTC
CDR3 protein: CASSLTSGSYEQYF

J gene: TRBJ2-3
D gene: TRBD1
clone size: NA
V gene: TRBV2
CDR3 DNA: TGTGCCAGCAGGAAACAGGGGGCAGGGGATACGCAGTATTTT
CDR3 protein: CASRKQGAGDTQYF

J gene: TRBJ2-1
D gene: NA
clone size: NA
V gene: TRBV30
CDR3 DNA: TGTGCCTGGAGTGTAAGGGGAGCGGGTGTCTACAATGAGCAGTTCTTC
CDR3 protein: CAWSVRGAGVYNEQFF

J gene: TRBJ2-1
D gene: TRBD2
clone size: few
V gene: TRBV29-1
CDR3 DNA: TGCAGCGTTGAGGGACTAGCGGTACTCAATGAGCAGTTCTTC
CDR3 protein: CSVEGLAVLNEQFF

J gene: TRBJ2-7
D gene: NA
clone size: few
V gene: TRBV10-3
CDR3 DNA: TGTGCCGCCAGGGGGGCTGAATACGAGCAGTACTTC
CDR3 protein: CAARGAEYEQYF

J gene: TRBJ1-1
D gene: NA
clone size: NA
V gene: TRBV10-3
CDR3 DNA: TGTGCCATCAGTGGGCAGGGATGGAACACTGAAGCTTTCTTT
CDR3 protein: CAISGQGWNTEAFF

J gene: TRBJ2-5
D gene: TRBD1
clone size: NA
V gene: TRBV28
CDR3 DNA: TGTGCCAGCAGTTTGCCTCCGGGACAGGGAGTAGAGACCCAGTACTTC
CDR3 protein: CASSLPPGQGVETQYF

J gene: TRBJ2-3
D gene: NA
clone size: few
V gene: TRBV5-1
CDR3 DNA: TGCGCCAGCACCGGCCGGGGGATTTACACAGATACGCAGTATTTT
CDR3 protein: CASTGRGIYTDTQYF

J gene: TRBJ1-5
D gene: NA
clone size: NA
V gene: TRBV16
CDR3 DNA: TGTGCCAGCAGCCAATCCAGTCGCCAGCATTTT
CDR3 protein: CASSQSSRQHF

J gene: TRBJ1-5
D gene: TRBD1
clone size: few
V gene: TRBV18
CDR3 DNA: TGTGCCAGCTCACCAGGACAGGGTGTGAATCAGCCCCAGCATTTT
CDR3 protein: CASSPGQGVNQPQHF

J gene: TRBJ2-7
D gene: TRBD2
clone size: NA
V gene: TRBV5-4
CDR3 DNA: TGTGCCAGCAGCCCCGAAGCTCGGACTAGCGGGAGGCACGAGCAGTACTTC
CDR3 protein: CASSPEARTSGRHEQYF

J gene: TRBJ2-7
D gene: NA
clone size: NA
V gene: TRBV28
CDR3 DNA: TGTGCCAGCCGGGAACGGTACGAGCAGTACTTC
CDR3 protein: CASRERYEQYF

J gene: TRBJ2-7
D gene: NA
clone size: few
V gene: TRBV7-2
CDR3 DNA: TGTGCCAGCAGCAAGAGGCAGCCCCCCTACGAGCAGTACTTC
CDR3 protein: CASSKRQPPYEQYF

J gene: TRBJ2-5
D gene: NA
clone size: NA
V gene: TRBV15
CDR3 DNA: TGTGCCACCAGCAGAGAACCCAGGGGACAAGAGACCCAGTACTTC
CDR3 protein: CATSREPRGQETQYF

J gene: TRBJ1-5
D gene: NA
clone size: NA
V gene: TRBV7-2
CDR3 DNA: TGTGCCAGCAGCCGACAGAACAATCAGCCCCAGCATTTT
CDR3 protein: CASSRQNNQPQHF

J gene: TRBJ2-7
D gene: TRBD1
clone size: NA
V gene: TRBV19
CDR3 DNA: TGTGCCAGTCGTGTGAGTGTGTGGGACAGGGCCTACGAGCAGTACTTC
CDR3 protein: CASRVSVWDRAYEQYF

J gene: TRBJ2-7
D gene: NA
clone size: few
V gene: TRBV2
CDR3 DNA: TGTGCCAGCAGTCCACTTTCCGACTACGAGCAGTACTTC
CDR3 protein: CASSPLSDYEQYF

J gene: TRBJ2-6
D gene: NA
clone size: few
V gene: TRBV9
CDR3 DNA: TGTGCCAGCAGCGTAGGAGGACTCTTCTCTGGGGCCAACGTCCTGACTTTC
CDR3 protein: CASSVGGLFSGANVLTF

J gene: TRBJ1-2
D gene: NA
clone size: NA
V gene: TRBV7-2
CDR3 DNA: TGTGCCAGCAGCTTTTCCGGTAGCGGCTATGGCTACACCTTC
CDR3 protein: CASSFSGSGYGYTF

J gene: TRBJ2-1
D gene: TRBD2
clone size: few
V gene: TRBV28
CDR3 DNA: TGTGCCAGCGGATCCGGGACTAGCGTGTACAATGAGCAGTTCTTC
CDR3 protein: CASGSGTSVYNEQFF

J gene: TRBJ2-2
D gene: TRBD2
clone size: NA
V gene: TRBV30
CDR3 DNA: TGTGCCTGGAAACTAGCGGGAATCACCGGGGAGCTGTTTTTT
CDR3 protein: CAWKLAGITGELFF

J gene: TRBJ2-7
D gene: NA
clone size: few
V gene: TRBV10-3
CDR3 DNA: TGTGCCATCAGTTATGGGACAAGCTCCTACGAGCAGTACTTC
CDR3 protein: CAISYGTSSYEQYF

J gene: TRBJ2-2
D gene: TRBD1
clone size: few
V gene: TRBV15
CDR3 DNA: TGTGCCACCAGCAAAGGACAGGGGGCCGGCGGGGAGCTGTTTTTT
CDR3 protein: CATSKGQGAGGELFF

J gene: TRBJ2-7
D gene: TRBD1
clone size: NA
V gene: TRBV28
CDR3 DNA: TGTGCCAGCAGTCGAGGGGACAGGGGGCGGAGGGAGCAGTACTTC
CDR3 protein: CASSRGDRGRREQYF